Described below is a single T cell receptor beta chain sequence and its context. Its antigen is still unknown. The assay was immunoSEQ multiplex PCR, and TCRdb's table has in-frame clones only and misses some. The profile shows over 70,000 clones, just under 90% of them singletons. This sample was included in a study of siplizumab effects on memory and regulatory T cells. General observations from the study: Alloreactive clones mapping to unstimulated subsets formed only a minor fraction. In roughly 75-96% of proliferating CD4+ or CD8+ clones, a naive or memory phenotype could not be assigned.

The CDR3 extends over 15 amino acids. The V and J ends lost 4 bases and 2 bases, in that order; junction bases with no gene match: 5. Germline V gene data show CDR1 as MRHNA and CDR2 as SNTAGT. The receptor was derived from a human donor in good health. The sequencing input was CD4+ T cells sorted from blood. The V call is TRBV6-4, the J call TRBJ1-5; 7 bases agree with TRBD1. This CDR3 is CASSATGLGNQPQHF. CDR3 coding DNA: TGTGCCAGCAGTGCGACAGGGCTTGGCAATCAGCCCCAGCATTTT.